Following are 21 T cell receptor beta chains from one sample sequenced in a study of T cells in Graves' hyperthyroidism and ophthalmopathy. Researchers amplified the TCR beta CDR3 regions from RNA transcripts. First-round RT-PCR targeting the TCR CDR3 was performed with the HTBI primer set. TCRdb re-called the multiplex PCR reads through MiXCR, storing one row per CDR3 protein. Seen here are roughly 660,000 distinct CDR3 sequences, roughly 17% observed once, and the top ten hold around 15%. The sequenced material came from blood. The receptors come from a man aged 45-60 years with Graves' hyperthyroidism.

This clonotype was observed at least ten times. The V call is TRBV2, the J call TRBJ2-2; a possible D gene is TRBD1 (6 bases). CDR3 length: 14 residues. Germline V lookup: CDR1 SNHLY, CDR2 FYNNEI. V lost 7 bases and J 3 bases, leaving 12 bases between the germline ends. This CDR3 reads CASNRDTYTGELFF. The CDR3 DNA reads TGTGCCAGCAACAGGGACACTTACACCGGGGAGCTGTTTTTT.

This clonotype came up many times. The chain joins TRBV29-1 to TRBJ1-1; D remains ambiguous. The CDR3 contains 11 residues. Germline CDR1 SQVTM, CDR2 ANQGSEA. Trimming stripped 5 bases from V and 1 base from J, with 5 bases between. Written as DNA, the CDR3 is TGCAGCGTTCCAGGGAACACTGAAGCTTTCTTT. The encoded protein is CSVPGNTEAFF.

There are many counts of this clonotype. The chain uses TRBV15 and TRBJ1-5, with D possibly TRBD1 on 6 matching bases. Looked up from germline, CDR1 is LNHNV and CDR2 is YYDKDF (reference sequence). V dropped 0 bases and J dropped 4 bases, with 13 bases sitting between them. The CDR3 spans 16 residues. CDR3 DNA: TGTGCCACCAGCAGAGATTCACCGGGGGCAAATCAGCCCCAGCATTTT. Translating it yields CATSRDSPGANQPQHF.

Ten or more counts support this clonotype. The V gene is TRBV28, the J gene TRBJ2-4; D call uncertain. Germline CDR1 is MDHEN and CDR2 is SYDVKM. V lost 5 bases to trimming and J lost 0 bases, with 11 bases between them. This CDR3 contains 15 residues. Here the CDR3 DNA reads TGTGCCAGCAGTCCGACCGCATTAGCCAAAAACATTCAGTACTTC. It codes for CASSPTALAKNIQYF.

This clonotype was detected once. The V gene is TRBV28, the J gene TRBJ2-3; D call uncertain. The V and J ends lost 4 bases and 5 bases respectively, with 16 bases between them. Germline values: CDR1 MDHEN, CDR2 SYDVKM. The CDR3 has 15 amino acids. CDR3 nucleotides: TGTGCCAGCAGTTCCCCTGGGATCAGGAGAGATACGCAGTATTTT. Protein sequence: CASSSPGIRRDTQYF.

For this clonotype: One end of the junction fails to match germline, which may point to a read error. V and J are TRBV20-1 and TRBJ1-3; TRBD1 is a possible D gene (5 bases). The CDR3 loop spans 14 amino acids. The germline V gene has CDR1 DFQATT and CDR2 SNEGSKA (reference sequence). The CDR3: CSARGGSSGNSIYF. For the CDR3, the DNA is TGCAGTGCTAGGGGGGGAAGCTCTGGAAACTCCATATATTTT.

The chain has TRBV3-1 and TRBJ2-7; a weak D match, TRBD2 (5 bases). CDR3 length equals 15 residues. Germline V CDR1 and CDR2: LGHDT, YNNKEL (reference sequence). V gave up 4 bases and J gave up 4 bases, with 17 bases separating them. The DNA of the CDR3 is TGTGCCAGCAGCCTTTTCTCCGGGATCCTATACGAGCAGTACTTC. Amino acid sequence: CASSLFSGILYEQYF.

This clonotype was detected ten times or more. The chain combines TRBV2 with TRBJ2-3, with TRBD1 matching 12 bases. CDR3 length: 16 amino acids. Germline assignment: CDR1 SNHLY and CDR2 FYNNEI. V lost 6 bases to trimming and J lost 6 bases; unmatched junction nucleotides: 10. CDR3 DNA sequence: TGTGCCAGCAGCTTGGGACAGGGGGCCTTGTCGGATACGCAGTATTTT. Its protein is CASSLGQGALSDTQYF.

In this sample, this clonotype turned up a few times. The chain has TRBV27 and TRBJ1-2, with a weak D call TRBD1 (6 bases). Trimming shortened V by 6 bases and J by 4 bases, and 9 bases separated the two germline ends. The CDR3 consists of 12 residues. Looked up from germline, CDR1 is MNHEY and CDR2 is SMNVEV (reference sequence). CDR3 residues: CASRGGAYGYTF. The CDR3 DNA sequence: TGTGCCAGCAGAGGGGGGGCCTATGGCTACACCTTC.

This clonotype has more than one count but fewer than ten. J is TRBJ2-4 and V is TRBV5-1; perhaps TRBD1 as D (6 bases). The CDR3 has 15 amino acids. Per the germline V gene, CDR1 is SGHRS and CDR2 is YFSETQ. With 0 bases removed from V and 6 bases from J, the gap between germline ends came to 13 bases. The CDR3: CASSLANPDRNIQYF. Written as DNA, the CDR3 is TGCGCCAGCAGCTTGGCCAACCCGGACAGAAACATTCAGTACTTC.

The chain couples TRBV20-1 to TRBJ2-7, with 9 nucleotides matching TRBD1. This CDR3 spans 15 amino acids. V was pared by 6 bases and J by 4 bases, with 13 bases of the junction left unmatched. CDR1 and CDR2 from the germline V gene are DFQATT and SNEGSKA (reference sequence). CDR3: CSAAPAGQGLYEQYF. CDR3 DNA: TGCAGTGCGGCGCCAGCGGGACAGGGCCTATACGAGCAGTACTTC.

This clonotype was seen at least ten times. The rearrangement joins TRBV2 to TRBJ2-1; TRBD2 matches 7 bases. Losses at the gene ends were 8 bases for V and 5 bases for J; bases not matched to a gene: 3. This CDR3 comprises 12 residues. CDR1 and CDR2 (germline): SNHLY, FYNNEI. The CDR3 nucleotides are TGTGCCAGCGGGAGGGCCGACAATGAGCAGTTCTTC. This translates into CASGRADNEQFF.

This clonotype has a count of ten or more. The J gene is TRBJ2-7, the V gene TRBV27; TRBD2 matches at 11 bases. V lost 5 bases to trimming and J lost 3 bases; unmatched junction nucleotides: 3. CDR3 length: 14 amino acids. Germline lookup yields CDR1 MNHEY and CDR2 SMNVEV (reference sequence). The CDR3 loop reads CASSRLAGNYEQYF. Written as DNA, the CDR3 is TGTGCCAGCAGTCGACTAGCGGGAAACTACGAGCAGTACTTC.

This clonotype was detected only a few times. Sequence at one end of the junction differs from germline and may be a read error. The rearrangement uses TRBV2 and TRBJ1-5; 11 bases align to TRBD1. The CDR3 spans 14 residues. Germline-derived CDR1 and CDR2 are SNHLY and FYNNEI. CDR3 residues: CASSRTGGKQPQHF. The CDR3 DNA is TGTGCCAGCAGTAGGACAGGGGGCAAGCAGCCCCAGCATTTT.

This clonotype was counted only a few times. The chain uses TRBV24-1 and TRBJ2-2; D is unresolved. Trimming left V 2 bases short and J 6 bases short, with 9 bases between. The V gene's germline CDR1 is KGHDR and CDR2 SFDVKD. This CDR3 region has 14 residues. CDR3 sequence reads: CATSDSVGSGELFF. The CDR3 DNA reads TGTGCCACCAGTGATTCGGTAGGGTCCGGGGAGCTGTTTTTT.

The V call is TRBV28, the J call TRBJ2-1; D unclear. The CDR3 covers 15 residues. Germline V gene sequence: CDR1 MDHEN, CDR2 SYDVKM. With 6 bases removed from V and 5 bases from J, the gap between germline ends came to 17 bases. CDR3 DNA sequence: TGTGCCAGCAGCACCTCAAGGACCTTCCACAATGAGCAGTTCTTC. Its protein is CASSTSRTFHNEQFF.

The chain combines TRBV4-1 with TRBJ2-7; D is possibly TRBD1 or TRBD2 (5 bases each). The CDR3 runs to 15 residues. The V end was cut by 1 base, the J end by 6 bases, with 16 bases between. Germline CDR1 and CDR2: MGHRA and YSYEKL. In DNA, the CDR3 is TGCGCCAGCAGCCAAGTGAACCCGGGGCCCGGCGAGCAGTACTTC. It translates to CASSQVNPGPGEQYF.

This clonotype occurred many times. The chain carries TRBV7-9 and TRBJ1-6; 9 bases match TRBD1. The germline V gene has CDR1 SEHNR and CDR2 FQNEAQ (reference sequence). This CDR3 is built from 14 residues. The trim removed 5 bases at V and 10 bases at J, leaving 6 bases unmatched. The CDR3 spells CASSPTGGPSPLHF. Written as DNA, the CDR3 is TGTGCCAGCAGCCCGACAGGGGGTCCCTCACCCCTCCACTTT. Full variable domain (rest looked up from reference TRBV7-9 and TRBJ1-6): DTGVSQNPRHKITKRGQNVTFRCDPISEHNRLYWYRQTLGQGPEFLTYFQNEAQLEKSRLLSDRFSAERPKGSFSTLEIQRTEQGDSAMYLCASSPTGGPSPLHFGNGTRLTVT.

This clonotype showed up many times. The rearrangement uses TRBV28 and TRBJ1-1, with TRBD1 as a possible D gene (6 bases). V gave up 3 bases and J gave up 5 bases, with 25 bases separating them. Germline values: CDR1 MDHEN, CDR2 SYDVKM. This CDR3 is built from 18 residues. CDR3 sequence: CASSLMVLRGAGKTEAFF. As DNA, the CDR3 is TGTGCCAGCAGTTTGATGGTGTTGAGGGGGGCGGGAAAAACTGAAGCTTTCTTT. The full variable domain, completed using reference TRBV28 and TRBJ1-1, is DVKVTQSSRYLVKRTGEKVFLECVQDMDHENMFWYRQDPGLGLRLIYFSYDVKMKEKGDIPEGYSVSREKKERFSLILESASTNQTSMYLCASSLMVLRGAGKTEAFFGQGTRLTVV.

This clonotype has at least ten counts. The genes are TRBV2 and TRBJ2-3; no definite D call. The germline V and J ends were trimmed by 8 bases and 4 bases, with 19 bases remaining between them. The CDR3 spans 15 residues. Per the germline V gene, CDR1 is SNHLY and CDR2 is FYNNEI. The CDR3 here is CASVPRPAEADTQYF. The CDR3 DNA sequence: TGTGCCAGCGTACCCAGGCCGGCAGAGGCAGATACGCAGTATTTT.

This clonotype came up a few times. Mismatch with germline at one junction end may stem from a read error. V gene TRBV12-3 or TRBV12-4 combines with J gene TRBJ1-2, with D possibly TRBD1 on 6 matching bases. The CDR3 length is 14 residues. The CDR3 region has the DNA TGTGCCAGCACTCCGACGGGGGGGGGCTATGGCCACACCTTC. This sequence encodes CASTPTGGGYGHTF.